The rows below give T cell receptor beta chains drawn from one sample of a study of response to subunit inactivated influenza vaccine. TCRdb recomputed calls from the RT-PCR reads with MiXCR, one row per CDR3 protein. The sample has about 570,000 distinct CDR3 sequences; 10% to 12% are singletons. The data also belong to a second study, concerning T cells expressing NK-cell markers.

Sequenced here: PBMCs from blood, sampled on the day of vaccination. The receptors shown here come from a man aged 50-60 years who received an inactivated influenza vaccine. CDR3s include the opening cysteine and the closing phenylalanine or tryptophan. The order of the fields is J gene, clone size, D gene, V gene, CDR3 DNA, CDR3 protein. D genes are given only for firm matches. Clone sizes are given selectively: once, few, many, or a class where the clone is expanded.

TRBJ2-3,few,TRBD2,TRBV12-3/TRBV12-4,TGTGCCAGCAGTTCACATGGGACTAGCGGGAGTGGTAGTCGCACAGATACGCAGTATTTT,CASSSHGTSGSGSRTDTQYF
TRBJ2-1,few,TRBD2,TRBV28,TGTGCCAGCAGCATCACGGGACTAACGTACAATGAGCAGTTCTTC,CASSITGLTYNEQFF
TRBJ2-1,few,-,TRBV4-3,TGCGCCAGCAGCCAAGAGGAAAGTAAATGGGGGAATGAGCAGTTCTTC,CASSQEESKWGNEQFF
TRBJ2-5,few,-,TRBV27,TGTGCCAGCAGTTTGCCAGGGTCTGGAGAGACCCAGTACTTC,CASSLPGSGETQYF
TRBJ1-3,few,-,TRBV29-1,TGCAGCGTTGAAGTATTCGGAAAAGAAGATGGAAACACCATATATTTT,CSVEVFGKEDGNTIYF
TRBJ2-7,few,-,TRBV2,TGTGCCAGCACTACAAGTCACAACTCCTACGAGCAGTACTTC,CASTTSHNSYEQYF
TRBJ2-7,-,TRBD1,TRBV29-1,TGCAGCGTAACCGGGACAGGGGGATTCTACGAGCAGTACTTC,CSVTGTGGFYEQYF
TRBJ2-5,-,TRBD1,TRBV5-6,TGTGCCAGCTGCTTTAGGGGGCCGGGAGAGACCCAGTACTTC,CASCFRGPGETQYF
TRBJ2-7,-,-,TRBV24-1,TGTGCCACCAGTGCCAAAGACAGATCTTACGAGCAGTACTTC,CATSAKDRSYEQYF
TRBJ2-5,few,-,TRBV28,TGTGCCAGCAGTTTCCCTAACATTGGGGAGACCCAGTACTTC,CASSFPNIGETQYF
TRBJ2-3,many,-,TRBV5-6,TGTGCCAGCAGCTTCGGGTGGGATACGCAGTATTTT,CASSFGWDTQYF
TRBJ1-1,-,-,TRBV6-1,TGTGCCAGCACCATTGACAGCCGACTGAACACTGAAGCTTTCTTT,CASTIDSRLNTEAFF
TRBJ2-2,-,-,TRBV4-1,TGCGCCAGCAGCCAAGAGTGGACCGGGGAGCTGTTTTTT,CASSQEWTGELFF
TRBJ2-3,-,TRBD1,TRBV28,TGTGGAATAAAAACGACAGGGGTAACAGAGACGCAGTATTTT,CGIKTTGVTETQYF
TRBJ2-6,few,-,TRBV11-2,TGTGCCAGCAGCTTAGCGGTGGACAGTAACGTCCTGACTTTC,CASSLAVDSNVLTF
TRBJ1-2,few,-,TRBV9,TGTGCCAGCAGCCTAGGTGTCGTTATTAACTATGGCTACACCTTC,CASSLGVVINYGYTF
TRBJ1-1,-,TRBD1,TRBV27,TGTGCCAGCAGTTTAAGGCAGGGGGTCGCTGAAGCTTTCTTT,CASSLRQGVAEAFF
TRBJ1-2,few,TRBD1,TRBV5-1,TGCGCCAGCAGCTTGGGGGGGACAGGGAACTATGGCTACACCTTC,CASSLGGTGNYGYTF
TRBJ2-3,few,-,TRBV12-3/TRBV12-4,TGTGCCAGCAGCCGATCACAGGGCCCAGATACGCAGTATTTT,CASSRSQGPDTQYF